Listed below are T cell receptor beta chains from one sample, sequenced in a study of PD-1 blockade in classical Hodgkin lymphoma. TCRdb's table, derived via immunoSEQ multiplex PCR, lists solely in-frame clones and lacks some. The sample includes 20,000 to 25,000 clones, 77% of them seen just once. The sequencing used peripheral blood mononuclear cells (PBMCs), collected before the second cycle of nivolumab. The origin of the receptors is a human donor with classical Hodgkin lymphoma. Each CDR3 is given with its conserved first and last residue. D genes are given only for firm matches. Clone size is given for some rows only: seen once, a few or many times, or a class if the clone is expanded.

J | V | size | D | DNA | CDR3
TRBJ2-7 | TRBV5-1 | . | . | TGCGCCAGCAGCTCCAGACTGACAGGCGCCTACGAGCAGTACTTC | CASSSRLTGAYEQYF
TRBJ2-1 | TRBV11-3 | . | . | TGTGCCTCCGGGACATTATACAATGAGCAGTTCTTC | CASGTLYNEQFF
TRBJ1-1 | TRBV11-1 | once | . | TGTGCCAGCAGCGAGCAGGTAACCGCTGAAGCTTTCTTT | CASSEQVTAEAFF
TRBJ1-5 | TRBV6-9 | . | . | TGTGCCAGCAGTTCACGTCGGGGGAGTCAGCCCCAGCATTTT | CASSSRRGSQPQHF
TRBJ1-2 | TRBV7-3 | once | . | TGTGCCAGCAGCTGGGGAGCTAACTATGGCTACACCTTC | CASSWGANYGYTF
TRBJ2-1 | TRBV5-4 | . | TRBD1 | TGTGCCAGCAGCATCGACAGGGGGGGTTACGGTGAGCAGTTCTTC | CASSIDRGGYGEQFF
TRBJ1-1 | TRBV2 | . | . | TGTGCCAGCAGTGAGGAAACCGAAGCTTTCTTT | CASSEETEAFF
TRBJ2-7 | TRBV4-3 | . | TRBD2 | TGCGCCAGCAGCCAAGAGGCGACTAGCGGGAGGGAAAGCTCCTACGAGCAGTACTTC | CASSQEATSGRESSYEQYF
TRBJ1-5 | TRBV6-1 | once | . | TGTGCCAGCAAAGAGGGGGGACTCAATCAGCCCCAGCATTTT | CASKEGGLNQPQHF
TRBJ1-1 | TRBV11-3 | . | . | TGTGCCAGCAGCGAAAGGGAGGCTGAAGCTTTCTTT | CASSEREAEAFF
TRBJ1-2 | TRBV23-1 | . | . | TGCGCCAGCCTCGGCTACACCTTC | CASLGYTF
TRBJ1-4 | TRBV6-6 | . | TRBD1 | TGTGCCAGCAGCCAGACAGGGACAACTAATGAAAAACTGTTTTTT | CASSQTGTTNEKLFF
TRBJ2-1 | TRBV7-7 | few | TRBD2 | TGTGCCAGCAGCTTAGGCTTAGCGGGGGGGTACAATGAGCAGTTCTTC | CASSLGLAGGYNEQFF
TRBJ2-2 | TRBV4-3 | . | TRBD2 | TGCGCCAGCAGCCAAGTACGGGGGGGACCGGGCGGGGAGCTGTTTTTT | CASSQVRGGPGGELFF
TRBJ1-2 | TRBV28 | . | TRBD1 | TGTGCCAGCCATCCAGGACAGGGGGCCTATGGCTACACCTTC | CASHPGQGAYGYTF
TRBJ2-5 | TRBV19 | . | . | TGTGCCAGTAGTATATCGGGGAATTATATAGAGACCCAGTACTTC | CASSISGNYIETQYF
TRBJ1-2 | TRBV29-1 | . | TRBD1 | TGCAGCCTCTGGACAGGGACCTATGGCTACACCTTC | CSLWTGTYGYTF
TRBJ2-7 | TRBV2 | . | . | TGTGCCCCCGAAGGTAGTCCCTACACCTACGAGCAGTACTTC | CAPEGSPYTYEQYF
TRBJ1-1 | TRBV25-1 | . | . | TGTGCCAGCAGTCAACTTGTACACACTGAAGCTTTCTTT | CASSQLVHTEAFF
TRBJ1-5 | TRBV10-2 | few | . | TGCGCCAGTCTCCAGGGCCGGGTTCAGCCCCAGCATTTT | CASLQGRVQPQHF
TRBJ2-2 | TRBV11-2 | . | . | TGTGCCAGCAGTAGGAGACCCGGGGAGCTGTTTTTT | CASSRRPGELFF
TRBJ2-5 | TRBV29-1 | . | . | TGCAGCGTTGAACCGAATGGGTACCAAGAGACCCAGTACTTC | CSVEPNGYQETQYF
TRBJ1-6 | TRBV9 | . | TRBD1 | TGTGCCAGCAGCCCGCGGACAGGGTATAATTCACCCCTCCACTTT | CASSPRTGYNSPLHF
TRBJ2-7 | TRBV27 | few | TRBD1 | TGTGCCAGCAGTTTAGGACAGGGGGCTTACGAGCAGTACTTC | CASSLGQGAYEQYF
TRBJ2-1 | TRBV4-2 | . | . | TGTGCCAGCAGCCAAGAACCCCATGTGGGAATCTCGAAGGATGAGCAGTTCTTC | CASSQEPHVGISKDEQFF
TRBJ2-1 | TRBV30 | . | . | TGTGCCTGGAGTCTAAGTGAACTGGGTGAGCAGTTCTTC | CAWSLSELGEQFF
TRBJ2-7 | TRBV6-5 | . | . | TGTGCCAGCGGGGAGAGCTACGAGCAGTACTTC | CASGESYEQYF
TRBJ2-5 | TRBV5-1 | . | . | TGCGCCACCAAGGCCAGGTCGGTCCAAGAGACCCAGTACTTC | CATKARSVQETQYF
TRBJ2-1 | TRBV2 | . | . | TGTGCCAGCAGTGAGAGTCCCGACGGTGAGCAGTTCTTC | CASSESPDGEQFF
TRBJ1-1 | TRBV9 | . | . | TGTGCCAGCGCAGAATCTGAAGCTTTCTTT | CASAESEAFF
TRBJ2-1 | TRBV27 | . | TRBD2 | TGTGCCAGCAGTAGCGGGACGGTTTCCTACAATGAGCAGTTCTTC | CASSSGTVSYNEQFF
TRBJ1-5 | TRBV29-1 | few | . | TGCAGCGCTCAGAGGTCGCAGGGTCAGCCCCAGCATTTT | CSAQRSQGQPQHF
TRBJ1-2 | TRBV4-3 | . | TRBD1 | TGCGCCAGCAGCCAAGGCCCAGGGGGACCTGTCTATGGCTACACCTTC | CASSQGPGGPVYGYTF
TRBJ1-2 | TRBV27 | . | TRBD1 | TGTGCCAGCAGTTTAGAAGAGGGACAGATCTATGGCTACACCTTC | CASSLEEGQIYGYTF
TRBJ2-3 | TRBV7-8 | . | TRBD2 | TGTGCCAGCAGCTTAAGGGGGACTAGCGGGGGGCTTCTCGCAGATACGCAGTATTTT | CASSLRGTSGGLLADTQYF
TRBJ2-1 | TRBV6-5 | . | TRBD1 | TGTGCCAGCACCACCCGGGACAGGGGGGTCGGTGAGCAGTTCTTC | CASTTRDRGVGEQFF
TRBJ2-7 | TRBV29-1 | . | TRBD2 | TGCAGCGTTGGGGGCGGGAGACACGAGCAGTACTTC | CSVGGGRHEQYF
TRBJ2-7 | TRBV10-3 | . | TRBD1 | TGTGCCATCAAAGCAGGGACAGGGAGAACCTACGAGCAGTACTTC | CAIKAGTGRTYEQYF
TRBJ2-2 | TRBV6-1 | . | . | TGTGCCAGCAGTGAGGACATTAACACCGGGGAGCTGTTTTTT | CASSEDINTGELFF
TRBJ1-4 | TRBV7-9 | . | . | TGTGCCAGCAGCTTAAGGGGACGGGGGGAAAAACTGTTTTTT | CASSLRGRGEKLFF
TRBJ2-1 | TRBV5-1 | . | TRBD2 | TGCGCCAGCAGCCCCGAGGGACTAGCGGAGCCATGGGGGTTCTTC | CASSPEGLAEPWGFF
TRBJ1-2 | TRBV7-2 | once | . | TGTGCCAGCAGCTTAGGGGGGCGTTTAGGCTACACCTTC | CASSLGGRLGYTF